What follows are 20 T cell receptor beta chains derived from one specimen sequenced in a study of early stage breast cancer tumors. Profiled with immunoSEQ multiplex PCR; TCRdb holds only in-frame clones, not every one. Of fewer than 70,000 clones in the sample, 75% to 90% were seen once. Source material: blood. The receptor set was obtained from a person aged 40 to 49 with breast cancer.

This clone was seen a few times. The V and J genes are TRBV10-1 and TRBJ1-1; maybe TRBD1 (5 bases). Germline V gene sequence: CDR1 WNHNN, CDR2 SYGVQD (reference sequence). Trimming left V 2 bases short and J 0 bases short, with 10 bases between. The CDR3 spans 15 residues. The CDR3 is CASSEGGTMNTEAFF. As DNA, the CDR3 is TGCGCCAGCAGTGAGGGGGGAACGATGAACACTGAAGCTTTCTTT.

The chain combines TRBV11-2 with TRBJ1-4, with D hard to call. V gave up 5 bases and J gave up 8 bases, with 30 bases separating them. Per the germline V gene, CDR1 is SGHAT and CDR2 is FQNNGV. This CDR3 has 19 amino acids. The chain's CDR3 is CASSQLIGSSRDEHEKLFF. DNA for the CDR3: TGTGCCAGCAGCCAATTAATAGGTTCGAGTAGAGACGAGCACGAAAAACTGTTTTTT.

This clone appeared a few times. The chain couples TRBV5-1 to TRBJ1-4; D is unclear. The CDR3 sequence is 14 residues long. Trimming pared 3 bases from V and 0 bases from J, leaving 6 bases between. Germline loops: CDR1 SGHRS, CDR2 YFSETQ. CDR3: CASSSSSTNEKLFF. The CDR3 DNA reads TGCGCCAGCAGCTCCTCCTCAACTAATGAAAAACTGTTTTTT.

This rearrangement joins TRBV27 to TRBJ2-5; D is ambiguous. The V gene lost 0 bases and the J gene lost 1 base, with 6 bases spanning the gap. The germline V gene encodes CDR1 MNHEY and CDR2 SMNVEV (reference sequence). The CDR3 sequence is 14 residues long. The CDR3 spells CASSLSGIQETQYF. The CDR3 nucleotides are TGTGCCAGCAGTTTATCGGGGATCCAAGAGACCCAGTACTTC.

The gene calls are TRBV28 and TRBJ2-1; perhaps D is TRBD1 or TRBD2 (5 bases each). The germline V gene encodes CDR1 MDHEN and CDR2 SYDVKM. The V end lost 1 base, the J end lost 6 bases, and 10 bases lay between the germline ends. CDR3 length equals 14 residues. The chain's CDR3 is CASSLSQGRNEQFF. For the CDR3, the DNA is TGTGCCAGCAGTTTATCGCAGGGACGCAATGAGCAGTTCTTC.

This clone has only a few counts. The CDR3 DNA follows: TGCGCCAGCAGCTATGGCGGACAAGCGGTCACAGATACGCAGTATTTT. This codes for CASSYGGQAVTDTQYF. J is TRBJ2-3 and V is TRBV5-1, with D perhaps given as TRBD1 or TRBD2 (5 bases each). The germline CDR1 and CDR2 sequences are SGHRS and YFSETQ. The germline V and J ends were trimmed by 3 bases and 2 bases, with 16 bases remaining between them. The CDR3 consists of 16 residues. Full variable domain (outside the CDR3, taken from reference TRBV5-1 and TRBJ2-3): KAGVTQTPRYLIKTRGQQVTLSCSPISGHRSVSWYQQTPGQGLQFLFEYFSETQRNKGNFPGRFSGRQFSNSRSEMNVSTLELGDSALYLCASSYGGQAVTDTQYFGPGTRLTVL.

The rearrangement uses TRBV7-9 and TRBJ2-1; TRBD2 agrees at 10 bases. The germline CDR1 and CDR2 sequences are SEHNR and FQNEAQ (reference sequence). CDR3 length: 18 amino acids. Trimming at V came to 5 bases and at J to 4 bases, leaving 14 bases not matched to a gene. CDR3: CASSLGRLAGEGYNEQFF. The CDR3 bases are TGTGCCAGCAGCCTAGGACGACTAGCGGGTGAGGGATACAATGAGCAGTTCTTC. Complete variable domain (other parts from reference TRBV7-9 and TRBJ2-1): DTGVSQNPRHKITKRGQNVTFRCDPISEHNRLYWYRQTLGQGPEFLTYFQNEAQLEKSRLLSDRFSAERPKGSFSTLEIQRTEQGDSAMYLCASSLGRLAGEGYNEQFFGPGTRLTVL.

This chain joins TRBV28 and TRBJ2-1, with D unclear. Deletions cut 3 bases from V and 9 bases from J, with 6 bases between. Germline assignment: CDR1 MDHEN and CDR2 SYDVKM. The CDR3 sequence is 11 residues long. The CDR3 is CASSFLSEQFF. The CDR3 DNA reads as TGTGCCAGCAGTTTTCTGAGTGAGCAGTTCTTC.

This rearrangement joins TRBV4-1 to TRBJ2-5, with a possible D match to TRBD1 (5 bases). The germline V gene encodes CDR1 MGHRA and CDR2 YSYEKL. The CDR3 spans 16 residues. Trimming shortened V by 0 bases and J by 4 bases, and 15 bases separated the two germline ends. CDR3 region: CASSQEKGPPRETQYF. The CDR3 coding sequence is TGCGCCAGCAGCCAAGAGAAGGGGCCACCTAGAGAGACCCAGTACTTC.

The J gene is TRBJ2-2, the V gene TRBV28; TRBD1 or TRBD2 may be the D gene (5 bases each). Looked up from germline, CDR1 is MDHEN and CDR2 is SYDVKM. With 4 bases removed from V and 1 base from J, the gap between germline ends came to 10 bases. This CDR3 contains 15 residues. CDR3 amino acids: CASSSGTENTGELFF. Here the CDR3 DNA reads TGTGCCAGCAGTTCCGGGACGGAGAACACCGGGGAGCTGTTTTTT.

V gene TRBV2 combines with J gene TRBJ1-2; D is perhaps TRBD1 (6 bases). V lost 8 bases, J lost 4 bases, and 17 bases lay in between. Germline CDR1 and CDR2: SNHLY and FYNNEI. CDR3 length equals 14 residues. CDR3 nucleotide sequence: TGTGCCAGCTGGACAGTGGGCATAAGCTATGGCTACACCTTC. Encoded protein: CASWTVGISYGYTF.

Points on this clone: Compared with germline, one end of the junction differs, possibly owing to a read error. This rearrangement joins TRBV7-7 to TRBJ2-2; D may correspond to TRBD1 or TRBD2 (5 bases each). CDR1 and CDR2 from the germline V gene are SSHAT and FNYEAQ (reference sequence). The CDR3 totals 20 residues. This chain's CDR3 is CASSEVSVGDPAANTGELFF. CDR3 sequence (DNA): TGTGCTAGCAGCGAAGTATCGGTGGGGGACCCTGCCGCGAACACCGGGGAGCTGTTTTTT.

CDR3 in amino acids: CASSHGSTDTQYF. CDR3 nucleotides: TGTGCCAGCTCTCACGGGAGCACAGATACGCAGTATTTT. The V and J genes are TRBV18 and TRBJ2-3; D unresolved. V was pared by 6 bases and J by 0 bases, with 7 bases between. Germline V gives CDR1 KGHSH, CDR2 LQKENI. This CDR3 has 13 amino acids.

This clone was observed once. This chain's CDR3 is CASSLSGTGQYF. The CDR3, as DNA: TGTGCCAGCAGCTTAAGCGGGACGGGGCAGTACTTC. The J gene is TRBJ2-7, the V gene TRBV7-2; 7 nucleotides match TRBD2. The CDR3 is made up of 12 amino acids. V dropped 2 bases and J dropped 9; count of bases not matched to a gene: 4. Per the germline V gene, CDR1 is SGHTA and CDR2 is FQGNSA. The full variable domain, with the rest looked up from reference TRBV7-2 and TRBJ2-7, is GAGVSQSPSNKVTEKGKDVELRCDPISGHTALYWYRQSLGQGLEFLIYFQGNSAPDKSGLPSDRFSAERTGGSVSTLTIQRTQQEDSAVYLCASSLSGTGQYFGPGTRLTVT.

V is TRBV20-1 and J is TRBJ1-4; D not resolved. This CDR3 contains 10 residues. The germline gives CDR1 DFQATT, CDR2 SNEGSKA (reference sequence). Trimming removed 5 bases at V and 5 bases at J, with 3 bases between. The CDR3 is CSAPNEKLFF. Written as DNA, the CDR3 is TGCAGTGCTCCAAATGAAAAACTGTTTTTT.

For the CDR3, the DNA is TGTGCCAGCTCAGAACAGGGGGCGGAAGAGCAGTACTTC. Protein: CASSEQGAEEQYF. The J gene is TRBJ2-7, the V gene TRBV18, with 9 bases identical to TRBD1. V trimming: 5 bases; J trimming: 7 bases; junction bases outside the gene matches: 6. The V gene's germline CDR1 is KGHSH and CDR2 LQKENI. The CDR3 runs 13 residues.

The chain employs TRBV27 and TRBJ2-5; TRBD2 might be the D (5 bases). CDR1 and CDR2 from the germline V gene are MNHEY and SMNVEV (reference sequence). V lost 6 bases and J lost 1, with 15 bases in between. CDR3 length: 15 amino acids. CDR3 loop: CASSENGVFQETQYF. The CDR3 DNA is TGTGCCAGCAGCGAAAACGGGGTCTTCCAAGAGACCCAGTACTTC.

The chain uses TRBV5-1 and TRBJ2-1; 9 nucleotides align to TRBD1. J lost 9 bases, V lost 5 bases, and 9 bases had no gene match. The CDR3 totals 14 residues. Germline CDR1 SGHRS, CDR2 YFSETQ. In nucleotides, the CDR3 is TGCGCCAGCAGTCCGGGACAGGGATCGGGTGAGCAGTTCTTC. Amino acids: CASSPGQGSGEQFF.

The V gene is TRBV18, the J gene TRBJ2-5, with D maybe TRBD1 (6 bases). Germline CDR1 and CDR2: KGHSH and LQKENI. This CDR3 is 14 amino acids long. V was clipped by 3 bases and J by 7 bases, with 15 bases between them. The CDR3 bases are TGTGCCAGCTCACCGCCTCCGGGACATCGGACCCAGTACTTC. Amino acid sequence: CASSPPPGHRTQYF.

As for this clone: Distinct nucleotide sequences in the sample also encode this CDR3. The rearrangement links TRBV5-1 to TRBJ2-5; D is possibly TRBD1 or TRBD2 (6 bases each). CDR3 size: 13 residues. Germline-derived CDR1 and CDR2 are SGHRS and YFSETQ. V was cut by 4 bases and J by 4 bases, with 11 bases left in between. The chain's CDR3 is CASSLGGGETQYF. The CDR3 bases are TGCGCCAGCAGCCTCGGGGGCGGAGAGACCCAGTACTTC.